The rows below give T cell receptor beta chains drawn from one sample of a study of blood T cells in healthy people across ages. TCRdb recomputed calls from the 5' RACE reads with MiXCR, one row per CDR3 protein. The table records 550,000 to 650,000 distinct CDR3 sequences, about 28% of them present only once. What was sequenced was blood. Receptors originate from a woman aged 80 or over in good health. Each CDR3 is given with its conserved first and last residue. The D gene is left open where the match is weak. The listing skips clone size in some rows; elsewhere it reads once, few, many or a size class.

d_gene,v_gene,j_gene,abundance,CDR3nt,CDR3aa
NA,TRBV3-1,TRBJ1-2,few,TGTGCCAGCAGCCAGGCAACCCATAATGGCTACACCTTC,CASSQATHNGYTF
NA,TRBV25-1,TRBJ2-2,few,TGTGCCAGCAGTGAATCTGGCACTTTGACCGGGGAGCTGTTTTTT,CASSESGTLTGELFF
NA,TRBV7-2,TRBJ2-5,many,TGTGCCAGCAGCTTCGGGGGTAAAGAGACCCAGTACTTC,CASSFGGKETQYF
TRBD1,TRBV7-9,TRBJ1-4,many,TGTGCCAGCAGCGAGGACAGGAACCGAAAACTGTTTTTT,CASSEDRNRKLFF
NA,TRBV7-2,TRBJ1-2,NA,TGTGCCAGCAGCTTAGATAAGGGCTGGCCTTATGGCTACACCTTC,CASSLDKGWPYGYTF
NA,TRBV3-1,TRBJ1-4,NA,TGTGTCAGCAGCGAGACGAGAACTAATGAAAAACTGTTTTTT,CVSSETRTNEKLFF
NA,TRBV29-1,TRBJ1-1,NA,TGCAGCGTTGGATCTCGGGTAAGCACTGAAGCTTTCTTT,CSVGSRVSTEAFF
TRBD1,TRBV27,TRBJ2-7,few,TGTGCCAGCAGTCCCCACAGGGGTCCCACCTACGAGCAGTACTTC,CASSPHRGPTYEQYF
TRBD1,TRBV20-1,TRBJ1-4,NA,TGCAGTGCAGAATCGGGACAGGGAAGTGAAAAACTGTTTTTT,CSAESGQGSEKLFF
NA,TRBV20-1,TRBJ1-2,many,TGCAGTGCCGAAGGCCCAGGGAACTATGGCTACACCTTC,CSAEGPGNYGYTF
NA,TRBV19,TRBJ1-1,NA,TGTGCCAGTACCCTGACAAATTGGAACACTGGAGCTTTCTTT,CASTLTNWNTGAFF
NA,TRBV20-1,TRBJ1-1,NA,TGCAGTGCTAGAAGACTGATGAACACTGAAGCTTTCTTT,CSARRLMNTEAFF
NA,TRBV28,TRBJ2-1,many,TGTGCCAGCAGTTTAGGGTCGGTTGTAATGCAGTTCTTC,CASSLGSVVMQFF
TRBD2,TRBV20-1,TRBJ2-1,many,TGCAGTGCTAGAGCGGCTAGCGGGGGCCGGTGGGAGCAGTTCTTC,CSARAASGGRWEQFF
NA,TRBV7-2,TRBJ1-3,few,TGTGCCAGCAGCTTAAACAGTTTGGGATCTGGAAACACCATATATTTT,CASSLNSLGSGNTIYF
NA,TRBV29-1,TRBJ2-7,NA,TGCAGCGTTGAAGGATTAGGCCCGGGGAACTACAATGAGCAGTACTTC,CSVEGLGPGNYNEQYF
TRBD2,TRBV14,TRBJ2-7,few,TGTGCCAGCAGCCAAACAGCGGGGGGGGTCTACAATGAGCAGTACTTC,CASSQTAGGVYNEQYF
TRBD2,TRBV7-2,TRBJ2-7,NA,TGTGTCGGCAGCTTACGAGCGGGGGGTCCCTACGAGCAGTACTTC,CVGSLRAGGPYEQYF
TRBD2,TRBV4-2,TRBJ2-7,NA,TGTGCCTGCAGCCAAGATTTACTAGCGGGGGGGCTAACCTACGAGCAGTACTTC,CACSQDLLAGGLTYEQYF
TRBD1,TRBV20-1,TRBJ1-4,many,TGCAGTGCTAGAGATCCGGGACAGGGGGGTGAAAAACTGTTTTTT,CSARDPGQGGEKLFF
TRBD1,TRBV6-2/TRBV6-3,TRBJ2-1,NA,TGTGCCAGCAGAGTCCCCGGGACAGGGGGCGACAACGAGCAGTTCTTC,CASRVPGTGGDNEQFF
TRBD1,TRBV5-1,TRBJ2-2,few,TGCGCCAGCAGCCTTCTGGACAGGGGGCGAGGGCCCACCGGGGAGCTGTTTTTT,CASSLLDRGRGPTGELFF
NA,TRBV20-1,TRBJ2-1,NA,TGCAGTGCCCGACGGCCAGGGGGGGCCTACAATGAGCAGTTCTTC,CSARRPGGAYNEQFF
NA,TRBV4-2,TRBJ2-4,NA,TGTGCCAGCAGTCCCTACACGGGCATTCAGTACTTC,CASSPYTGIQYF
TRBD2,TRBV3-1,TRBJ2-4,NA,TGTGCCAGCAGCCCTCGATTAATAGCGGGGGGGGCCAAAAACATTCAGTACTTC,CASSPRLIAGGAKNIQYF
NA,TRBV20-1,TRBJ1-6,NA,TGCAGTGCTTTGACAGTGGGGGGGGGATCACCCCTCCACTTT,CSALTVGGGSPLHF